Below, one T cell receptor (beta chain) is given with its context. MiXCR was run by TCRdb on the PCR reads, yielding one entry per CDR3 protein. The sample includes several thousand distinct CDR3 sequences, roughly 45% of them seen just once. This specimen belongs to a study of immune characterization of retroperitoneal liposarcoma. This CDR3 has 13 residues. In germline, CDR1 is SGHNT, CDR2 YENEEA. The sample comprised tumor tissue. The receptor was isolated from a male donor with retroperitoneal liposarcoma. The chain combines TRBV11-3 with TRBJ2-4; D gene ambiguous. The end of the DNA is better explained by TRBJ2-7, so the J call may be wrong. The CDR3 sequence is CASSSKSSYEQYF. The CDR3 DNA follows: TGTGCCAGCAGCTCAAAGTCCTCCTACGAGCAGTACTTC.